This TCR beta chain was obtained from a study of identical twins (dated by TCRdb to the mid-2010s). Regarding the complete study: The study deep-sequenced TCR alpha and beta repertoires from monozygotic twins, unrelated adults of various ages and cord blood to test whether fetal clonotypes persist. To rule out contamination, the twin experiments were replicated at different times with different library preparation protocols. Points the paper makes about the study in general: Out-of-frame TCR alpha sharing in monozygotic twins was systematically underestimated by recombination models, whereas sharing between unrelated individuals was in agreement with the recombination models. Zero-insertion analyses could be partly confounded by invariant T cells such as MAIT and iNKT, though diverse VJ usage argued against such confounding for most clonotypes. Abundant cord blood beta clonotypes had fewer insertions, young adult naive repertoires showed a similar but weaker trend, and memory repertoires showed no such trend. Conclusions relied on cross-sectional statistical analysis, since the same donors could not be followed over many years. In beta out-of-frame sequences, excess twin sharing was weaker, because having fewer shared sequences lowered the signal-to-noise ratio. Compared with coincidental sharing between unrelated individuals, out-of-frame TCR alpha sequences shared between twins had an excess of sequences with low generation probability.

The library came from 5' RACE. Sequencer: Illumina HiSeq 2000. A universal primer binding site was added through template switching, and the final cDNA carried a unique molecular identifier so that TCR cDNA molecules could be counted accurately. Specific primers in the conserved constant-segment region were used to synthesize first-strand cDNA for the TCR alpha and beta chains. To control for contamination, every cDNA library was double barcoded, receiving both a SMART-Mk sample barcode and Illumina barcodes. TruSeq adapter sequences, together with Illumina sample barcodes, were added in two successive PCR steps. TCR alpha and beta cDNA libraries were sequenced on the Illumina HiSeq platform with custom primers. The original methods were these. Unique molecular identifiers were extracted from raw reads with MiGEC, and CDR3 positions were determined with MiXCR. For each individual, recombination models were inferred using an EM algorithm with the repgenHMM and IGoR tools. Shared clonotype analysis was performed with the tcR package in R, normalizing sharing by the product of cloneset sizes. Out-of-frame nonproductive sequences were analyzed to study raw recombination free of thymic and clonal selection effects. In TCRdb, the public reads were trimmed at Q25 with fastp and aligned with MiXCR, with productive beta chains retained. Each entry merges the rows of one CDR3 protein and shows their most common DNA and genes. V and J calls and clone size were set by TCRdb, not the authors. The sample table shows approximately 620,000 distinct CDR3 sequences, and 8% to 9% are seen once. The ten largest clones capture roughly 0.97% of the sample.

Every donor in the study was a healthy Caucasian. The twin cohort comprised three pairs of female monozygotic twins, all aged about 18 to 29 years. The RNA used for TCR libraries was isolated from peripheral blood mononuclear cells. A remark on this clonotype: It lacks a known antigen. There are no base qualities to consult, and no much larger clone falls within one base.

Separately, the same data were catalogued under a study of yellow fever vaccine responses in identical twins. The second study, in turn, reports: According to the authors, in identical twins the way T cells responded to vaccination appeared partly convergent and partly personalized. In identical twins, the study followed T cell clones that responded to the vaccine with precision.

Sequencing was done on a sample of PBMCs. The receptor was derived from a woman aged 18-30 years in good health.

The CDR3 protein: CASAVGTNNSPLHF. The nucleotide sequence reads as follows: TGTGCCTCGGCAGTGGGGACAAATAATTCACCCCTCCACTTT. Recombination joined TRBV6-4 with TRBJ1-6; possibly the D gene is TRBD1, per 6 matching bases. The germline V gene gives CDR1 as MRHNA and CDR2 as SNTAGT. From cysteine to phenylalanine, the CDR3 is 14 amino acids long. Only the CDR3 part of the read is kept: 42 bases, read in frame from the first base. V is shortened by 11 bases, J by 5 bases, and the region joining them spans 16 bases.